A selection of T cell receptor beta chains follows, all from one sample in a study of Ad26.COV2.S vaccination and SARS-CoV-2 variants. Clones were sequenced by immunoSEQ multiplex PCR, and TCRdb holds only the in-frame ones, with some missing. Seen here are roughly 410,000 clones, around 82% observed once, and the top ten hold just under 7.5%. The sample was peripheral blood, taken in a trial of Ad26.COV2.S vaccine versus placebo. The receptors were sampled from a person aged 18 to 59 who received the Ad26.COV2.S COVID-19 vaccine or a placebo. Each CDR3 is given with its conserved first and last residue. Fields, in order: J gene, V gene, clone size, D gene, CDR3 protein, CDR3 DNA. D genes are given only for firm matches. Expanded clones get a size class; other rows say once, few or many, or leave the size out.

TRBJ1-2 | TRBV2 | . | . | CASTLGLNGYTF | TGTGCCAGCACTTTAGGGCTGAATGGCTACACCTTC
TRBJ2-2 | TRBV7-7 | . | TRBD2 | CASSLTRGGGELFF | TGTGCCAGCAGCTTAACCCGGGGGGGCGGGGAGCTGTTTTTT
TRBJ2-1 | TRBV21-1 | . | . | CASSIPGTSGREVNEQFF | TGTGCCAGCAGCATTCCCGGGACTAGCGGGAGGGAAGTCAATGAGCAGTTCTTC
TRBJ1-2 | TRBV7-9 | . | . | CASSPPRAF | TGTGCCAGCAGCCCCCCCCGCGCCTTC
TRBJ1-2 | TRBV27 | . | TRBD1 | CASSLGTGLSYTF | TGTGCCAGCAGTCTAGGGACAGGACTTAGCTACACCTTC
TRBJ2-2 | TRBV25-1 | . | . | CASQGPGRLAGELFF | TGTGCCAGCCAAGGTCCGGGTAGATTGGCCGGGGAGCTGTTTTTT
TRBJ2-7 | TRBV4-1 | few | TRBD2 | CASSPQAGGRATYEQYF | TGCGCCAGCAGCCCCCAAGCTGGCGGGAGGGCCACCTACGAGCAGTACTTC
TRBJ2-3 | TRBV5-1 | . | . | CASSFSGADTQYF | TGCGCCAGCAGCTTTTCAGGGGCAGATACGCAGTATTTT
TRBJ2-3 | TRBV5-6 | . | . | CASSLLERGTDTQYF | TGTGCCAGCAGCTTGTTGGAGAGGGGGACAGATACGCAGTATTTT
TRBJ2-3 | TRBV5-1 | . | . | CASSLSGAGLADTQYF | TGCGCCAGCAGCCTCTCTGGGGCGGGCCTGGCAGATACGCAGTATTTT
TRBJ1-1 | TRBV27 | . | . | CASSLSRYGGPEAFF | TGTGCCAGCAGTTTATCCCGATATGGGGGGCCTGAAGCTTTCTTT
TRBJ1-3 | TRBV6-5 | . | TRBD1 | CASSYPGTGDNTIYF | TGTGCCAGCAGTTACCCCGGGACAGGGGACAACACCATATATTTT
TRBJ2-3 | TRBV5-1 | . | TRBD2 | CASSPGLAGSTDTQYF | TGCGCCAGCAGCCCCGGACTAGCGGGATCCACAGATACGCAGTATTTT
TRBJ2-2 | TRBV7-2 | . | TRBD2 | CASSAQRGGGGELFF | TGTGCCAGCAGCGCCCAGCGGGGGGGCGGCGGGGAGCTGTTTTTT
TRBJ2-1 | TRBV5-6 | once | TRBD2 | CASSLGLAGYNEQFF | TGTGCCAGCAGCTTAGGTCTAGCGGGCTACAATGAGCAGTTCTTC
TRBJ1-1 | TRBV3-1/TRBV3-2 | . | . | CASSQGSREAFF | TGTGCCAGCAGCCAAGGGTCCAGGGAAGCTTTCTTT
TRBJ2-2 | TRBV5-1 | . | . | CASSGLADPNTGELFF | TGCGCCAGCAGCGGATTAGCGGATCCTAACACCGGGGAGCTGTTTTTT
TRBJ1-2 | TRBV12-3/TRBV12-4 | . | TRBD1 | CASSPDREHGYTF | TGTGCCAGCAGCCCGGACAGGGAGCATGGCTACACCTTC
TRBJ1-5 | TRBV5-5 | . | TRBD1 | CASSFDRAVNQPQHF | TGTGCCAGCAGCTTTGACAGGGCCGTCAATCAGCCCCAGCATTTT
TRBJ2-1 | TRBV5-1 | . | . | CASSTGYNEQFF | TGCGCCAGCAGCACGGGGTACAATGAGCAGTTCTTC
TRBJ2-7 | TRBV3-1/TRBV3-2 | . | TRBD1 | CASSPSTGKRTDDEQYF | TGTGCCAGCAGCCCCTCGACAGGGAAAAGAACGGACGACGAGCAGTACTTC
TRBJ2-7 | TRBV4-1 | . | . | CASSPGPVRGKYEQYF | TGCGCCAGCAGCCCTGGACCCGTGAGGGGCAAATACGAGCAGTACTTC
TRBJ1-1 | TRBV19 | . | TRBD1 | CASSVYGQGGGTEAFF | TGTGCCAGTAGTGTATATGGACAGGGGGGAGGGACTGAAGCTTTCTTT
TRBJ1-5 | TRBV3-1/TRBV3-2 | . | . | CASSHLGDNQPQHF | TGTGCCAGCAGCCATTTAGGGGACAATCAGCCCCAGCATTTT
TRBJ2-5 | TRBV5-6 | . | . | CASSFDSETQYF | TGTGCCAGCAGCTTTGACTCAGAGACCCAGTACTTC
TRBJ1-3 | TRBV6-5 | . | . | CASSPEGRDTIYF | TGTGCCAGCAGTCCGGAAGGGCGGGACACCATATATTTT
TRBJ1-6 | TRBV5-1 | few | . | CASSLVGDRNSPLHF | TGCGCCAGCAGCTTGGTTGGGGATAGAAATTCACCCCTCCACTTT
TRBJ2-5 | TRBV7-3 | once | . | CASSLDGHEETQYF | TGTGCCAGCAGCTTAGACGGACACGAAGAGACCCAGTACTTC
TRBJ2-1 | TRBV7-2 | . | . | CASLGLGIYNEQFF | TGTGCCAGCCTGGGTCTAGGGATCTATAATGAGCAGTTCTTC